One TCR beta chain is described in this entry. Its cognate antigen is unknown. Profiling relied on immunoSEQ multiplex PCR, and the TCRdb table lists in-frame clones only, not all of them. The data contain 75,000 to 95,000 clones, about 85% of them singletons. This record belongs to a study of identifying expanded T cells in peripheral blood. Germline V gene sequence: CDR1 GTSNPN, CDR2 SVGIG (reference sequence). This CDR3 has 14 residues. The V end was cut by 0 bases, the J end by 6 bases, with 12 bases between. General study points: Across healthy donors, higher total template counts meant significantly greater roughly 2-week count variance.

V and J are TRBV30 and TRBJ1-5; a weak D match, TRBD1 (6 bases). This TCR was sampled from a person aged 18 to 75 in good health. The sequenced material came from blood. The CDR3 loop is CAWSVRQGFQPQHF. The CDR3 coding sequence is TGTGCCTGGAGTGTACGGCAGGGGTTTCAGCCCCAGCATTTT.